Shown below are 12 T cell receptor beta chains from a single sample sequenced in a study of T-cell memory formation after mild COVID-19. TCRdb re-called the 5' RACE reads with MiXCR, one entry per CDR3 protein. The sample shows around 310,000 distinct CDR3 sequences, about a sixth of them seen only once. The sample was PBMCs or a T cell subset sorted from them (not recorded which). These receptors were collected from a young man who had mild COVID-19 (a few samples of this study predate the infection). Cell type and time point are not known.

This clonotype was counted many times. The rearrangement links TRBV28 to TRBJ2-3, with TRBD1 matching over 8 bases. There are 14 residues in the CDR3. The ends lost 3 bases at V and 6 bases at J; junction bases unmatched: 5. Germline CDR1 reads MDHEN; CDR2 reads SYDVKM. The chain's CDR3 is CASSFSDRGDTQYF. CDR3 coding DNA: TGTGCCAGCAGTTTCTCCGACAGGGGTGATACGCAGTATTTT.

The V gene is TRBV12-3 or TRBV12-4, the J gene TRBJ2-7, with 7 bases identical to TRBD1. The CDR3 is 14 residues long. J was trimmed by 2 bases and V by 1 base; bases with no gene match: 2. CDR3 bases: TGTGCCAGCAGTTTAGAGAGGGGGCCCTACGAGCAGTACGTC. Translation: CASSLERGPYEQYV.

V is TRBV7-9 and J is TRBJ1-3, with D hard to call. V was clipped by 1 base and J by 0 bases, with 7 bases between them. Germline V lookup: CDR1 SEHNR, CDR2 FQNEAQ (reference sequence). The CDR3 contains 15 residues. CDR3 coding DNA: TGTGCCAGCAGCTTAGAGGTCTTCTCTGGAAACACCATATATTTT. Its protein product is CASSLEVFSGNTIYF.

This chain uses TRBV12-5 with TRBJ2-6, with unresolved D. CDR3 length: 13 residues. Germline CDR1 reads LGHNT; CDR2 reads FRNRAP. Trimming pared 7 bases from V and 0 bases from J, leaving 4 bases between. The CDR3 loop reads CASASSGANVLTF. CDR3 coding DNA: TGTGCTAGTGCCTCCTCTGGGGCCAACGTCCTGACTTTC.

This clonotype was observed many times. The DNA of the CDR3 is TGTGCCAGCCGGGCTAGCGGCTCCTACGAGCAGTACTTC. It is translated as CASRASGSYEQYF. V and J are TRBV7-8 and TRBJ2-7; 7 bases fit TRBD2. This CDR3 is built from 13 residues. Germline V gene lookup returns CDR1 SGHVS and CDR2 FQNEAQ. V shed 8 bases, J shed 0 bases, and the junction held 4 bases outside the gene matches.

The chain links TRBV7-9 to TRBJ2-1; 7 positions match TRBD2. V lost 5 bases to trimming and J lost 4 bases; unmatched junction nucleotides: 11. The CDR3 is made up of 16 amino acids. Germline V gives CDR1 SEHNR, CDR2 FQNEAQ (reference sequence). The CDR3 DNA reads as TGTGCCAGCAGCCCAGGGTCGAGCGGGGTTTACAATGAGCAGTTCTTC. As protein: CASSPGSSGVYNEQFF. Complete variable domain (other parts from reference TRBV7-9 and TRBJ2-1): DTGVSQNPRHKITKRGQNVTFRCDPISEHNRLYWYRQTLGQGPEFLTYFQNEAQLEKSRLLSDRFSAERPKGSFSTLEIQRTEQGDSAMYLCASSPGSSGVYNEQFFGPGTRLTVL.

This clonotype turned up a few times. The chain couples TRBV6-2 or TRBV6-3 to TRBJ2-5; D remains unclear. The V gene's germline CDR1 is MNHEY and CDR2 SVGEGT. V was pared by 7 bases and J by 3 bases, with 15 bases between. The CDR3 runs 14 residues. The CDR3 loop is CASTPAAAEETQYF. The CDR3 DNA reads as TGTGCCAGCACTCCTGCCGCGGCAGAAGAGACCCAGTACTTC.

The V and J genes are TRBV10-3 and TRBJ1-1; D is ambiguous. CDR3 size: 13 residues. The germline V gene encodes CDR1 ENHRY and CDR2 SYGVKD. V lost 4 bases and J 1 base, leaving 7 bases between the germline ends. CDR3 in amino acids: CAISAAENTEAFF. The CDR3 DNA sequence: TGTGCCATCAGTGCAGCTGAGAACACTGAAGCTTTCTTT.

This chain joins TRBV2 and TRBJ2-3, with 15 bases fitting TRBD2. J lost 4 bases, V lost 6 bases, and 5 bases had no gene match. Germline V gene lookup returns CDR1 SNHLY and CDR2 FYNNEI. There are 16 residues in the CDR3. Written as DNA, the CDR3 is TGTGCCAGCAGGATTAGGACTAGCGGGGGGGCAGATACGCAGTATTTT. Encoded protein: CASRIRTSGGADTQYF.

The CDR3 DNA reads TGTGCCAGCAGTGAAGCGTACGGTGCCTACGAGCAGTACGTC. Its translation is CASSEAYGAYEQYV. J is TRBJ2-7 and V is TRBV6-1, with D unclear. Trimming cost V 0 bases and J 2 bases, with 8 bases left between them. This CDR3 has 14 amino acids. Germline V gives CDR1 MNHNS, CDR2 SASEGT.

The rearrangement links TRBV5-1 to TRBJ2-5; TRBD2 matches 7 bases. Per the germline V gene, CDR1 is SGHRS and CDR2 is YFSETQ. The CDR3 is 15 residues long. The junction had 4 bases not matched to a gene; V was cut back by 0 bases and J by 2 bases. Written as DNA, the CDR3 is TGCGCCAGCAGCTTGGGTCCTAGCGGACAAGAGACCCAGTACTTC. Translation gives CASSLGPSGQETQYF.

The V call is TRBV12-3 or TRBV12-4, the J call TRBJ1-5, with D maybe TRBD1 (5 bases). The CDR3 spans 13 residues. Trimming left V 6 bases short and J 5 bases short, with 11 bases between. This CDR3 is CASSFGGDQPQHF. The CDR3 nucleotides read TGTGCCAGCAGCTTCGGGGGAGATCAGCCCCAGCATTTT.